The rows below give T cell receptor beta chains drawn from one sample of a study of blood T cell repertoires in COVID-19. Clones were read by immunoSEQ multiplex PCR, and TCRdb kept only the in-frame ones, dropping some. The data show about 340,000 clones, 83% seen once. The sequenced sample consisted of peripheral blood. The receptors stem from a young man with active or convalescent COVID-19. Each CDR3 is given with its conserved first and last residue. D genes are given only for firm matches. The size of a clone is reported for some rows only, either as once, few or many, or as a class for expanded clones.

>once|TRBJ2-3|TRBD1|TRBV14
TGTGCCAGCAGCCAAGATGTGGGACAGGGAATGTATTTT
CASSQDVGQGMYF
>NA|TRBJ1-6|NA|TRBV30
TGTGCCTGGACGGGTCAGGGTATTTCACCCCTCCACTTT
CAWTGQGISPLHF
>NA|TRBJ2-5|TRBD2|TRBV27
TGTGCCAGCAGTTTAGCGGGAGCGAAGACCCAGTACTTC
CASSLAGAKTQYF
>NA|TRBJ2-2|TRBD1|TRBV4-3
TGCGCCAGCAGCCATAGGACAGGGCGGAGGGTGAAAACCGGGGAGCTGTTTTTT
CASSHRTGRRVKTGELFF
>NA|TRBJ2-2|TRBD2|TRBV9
TGTGCCAGCAGCGTCCCCCGTAGCGGGGGGGCTGACGGGGAGCTGTTTTTT
CASSVPRSGGADGELFF
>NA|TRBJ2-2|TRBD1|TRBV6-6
TGTGCCAGCAGGCCAGACAGGGAAATCGGGGAGCTGTTTTTT
CASRPDREIGELFF
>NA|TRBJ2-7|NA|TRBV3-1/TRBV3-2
TGTGCCAGCAGCCAACCGCCGGGAGAGCAGTACTTC
CASSQPPGEQYF
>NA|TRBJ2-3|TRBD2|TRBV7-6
TGTGCCAGCAGCTTAGGTCCCAGCGGGGGGTCGGTTAGCACAGATACGCAGTATTTT
CASSLGPSGGSVSTDTQYF
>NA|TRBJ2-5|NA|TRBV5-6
TGTGCCAGCAGCTTGGTGGGGGGAGAGACCCAGTACTTC
CASSLVGGETQYF
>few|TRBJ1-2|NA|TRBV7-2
TGTGCCAGCAGGGGGACCTCTCAGGGGTACACCTTC
CASRGTSQGYTF
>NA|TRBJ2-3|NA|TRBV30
TGTGCCTGGAGAGAACCGGGGACAGATACGCAGTATTTT
CAWREPGTDTQYF
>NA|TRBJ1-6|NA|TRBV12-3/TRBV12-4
TGTGCCACAGGGCTGATGGGGTCACCCCTCCACTTT
CATGLMGSPLHF
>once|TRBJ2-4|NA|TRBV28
TGTGCCAGCAGTTCCGGGGGGCGAGAAGGTAGAAACATTCAGTACTTC
CASSSGGREGRNIQYF
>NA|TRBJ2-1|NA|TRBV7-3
TGTGCCAGCAGCTTGCGTGCTTCCTCCTACAATGAGCAGTTCTTC
CASSLRASSYNEQFF
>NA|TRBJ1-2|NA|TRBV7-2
TGTGCCAGCAGCTTAGTTTCGGCAGGGAACTGGGATGGCTACACCTTC
CASSLVSAGNWDGYTF
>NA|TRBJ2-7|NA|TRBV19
TGTGCCAGTAGTATAGTAGAGGGCGAGCAGTACTTC
CASSIVEGEQYF
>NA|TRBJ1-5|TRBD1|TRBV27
TGTGCCAGCAGTACCGGGACAGGGAAATATAGCAATCAGCCCCAGCATTTT
CASSTGTGKYSNQPQHF
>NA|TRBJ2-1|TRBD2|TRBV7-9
TGTGCCAGCAGCTTAGGGGGGGCCGCTAGCGGGATTCCCTACAATGAGCAGTTCTTC
CASSLGGAASGIPYNEQFF
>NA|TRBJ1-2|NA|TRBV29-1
TGCAGCGTTGAAACGGGGGGCCTGAGCTACACCTTC
CSVETGGLSYTF
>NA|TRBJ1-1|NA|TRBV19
TGTGCCAGTACCCGGGTGTGGAACACTGAAGCTTTCTTT
CASTRVWNTEAFF
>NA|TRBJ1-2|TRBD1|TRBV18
TGTGCCAGCTCACAAGAGGGGGCCTATAACTATGGCTACACCTTC
CASSQEGAYNYGYTF
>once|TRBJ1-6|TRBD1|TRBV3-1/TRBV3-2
TGTGCCAGCAGCCGACAGGGTTCGGATTCACCCCTCCACTTT
CASSRQGSDSPLHF
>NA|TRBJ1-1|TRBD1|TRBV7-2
TGTGCCAGCAGCGCTGGACAGGGATCTGAAGCTTTCTTT
CASSAGQGSEAFF
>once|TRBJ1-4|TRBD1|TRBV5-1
TGCGCCAGCAGCTCGGGGACAGGGGAGTGGGAAAAACTGTTTTTT
CASSSGTGEWEKLFF
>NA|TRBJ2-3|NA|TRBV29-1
TGCAGCTTGGAGACAGCCTCTAGCACAGATACGCAGTATTTT
CSLETASSTDTQYF
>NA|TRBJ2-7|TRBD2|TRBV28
TGTGCCAGCGCCCCAGGGAGCGGGAGTAACGAGCAGTACTTC
CASAPGSGSNEQYF
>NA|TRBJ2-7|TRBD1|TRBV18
TGTGCCAGCTCGGGACAGGCATACTCCTACGAGCAGTACTTC
CASSGQAYSYEQYF
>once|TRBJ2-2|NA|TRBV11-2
TGTGCCAGCAGCTTAGGACTATTGCAGAACACCGGGGAGCTGTTTTTT
CASSLGLLQNTGELFF
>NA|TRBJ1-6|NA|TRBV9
TGTGCCAGTGGGAGCTCCTATAATTCACCCCTCCACTTT
CASGSSYNSPLHF
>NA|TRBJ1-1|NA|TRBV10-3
TGTGCCACCAGAAGTTCGGCAGGGGCCAGGGACACTGAAGCTTTCTTT
CATRSSAGARDTEAFF
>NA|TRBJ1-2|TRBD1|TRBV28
TGTGCCAGCAGTCCCGTGAGATGGGACAGGGGCTATGGCTACACCTTC
CASSPVRWDRGYGYTF
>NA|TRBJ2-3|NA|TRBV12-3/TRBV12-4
TGTGCCAGCAGTTTCCCCCCTGTCGATACGCAGTATTTT
CASSFPPVDTQYF
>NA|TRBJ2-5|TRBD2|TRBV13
TGTGCCAGCAGCCTTAGCGGGGTCGGGGCCCAGTACTTC
CASSLSGVGAQYF
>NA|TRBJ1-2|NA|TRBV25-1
TGTGCCAGCAGTGAATGGGGCAGGGGCGGCTACACCTTC
CASSEWGRGGYTF
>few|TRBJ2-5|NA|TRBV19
TGTGCCAGTAGTCAAGGACTACAGGAGACCCAGTACTTC
CASSQGLQETQYF
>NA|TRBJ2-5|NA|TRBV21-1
TGTGCCAGCAGCAGAAAGGCTAACAGGGCAAAGGTGGGTGGGGAGACCCAGTACTTC
CASSRKANRAKVGGETQYF
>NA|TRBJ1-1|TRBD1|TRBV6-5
TGTGCCAGCAATATCCGGACAGGGTTTGCTGAAGCTTTCTTT
CASNIRTGFAEAFF
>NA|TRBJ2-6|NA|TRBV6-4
TGTGCCAGCAGTGACTCAGGGAGCTCTGGGGCCAACGTCCTGACTTTC
CASSDSGSSGANVLTF
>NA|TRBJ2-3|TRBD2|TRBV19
TGTGCCAGTAGTATACTGGGAGGGGTGGACAGCACAGATACGCAGTATTTT
CASSILGGVDSTDTQYF
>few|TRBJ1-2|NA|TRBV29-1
TGCAGCGTTGACCGGGGATATGGCTACACCTTC
CSVDRGYGYTF
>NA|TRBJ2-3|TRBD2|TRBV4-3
TGCGCCAGCAGCCAAGATCCCACTAGCGGGAGCGAAGATACGCAGTATTTT
CASSQDPTSGSEDTQYF
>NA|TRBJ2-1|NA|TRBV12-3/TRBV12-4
TGTGCCAGCAGGACGGGACTGAGAAATGAGCAGTTCTTC
CASRTGLRNEQFF
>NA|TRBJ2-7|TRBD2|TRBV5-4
TGTGCCAGCAGCAGCGTGACTAGCGGGCTTAGGAACGAGCAGTACTTC
CASSSVTSGLRNEQYF
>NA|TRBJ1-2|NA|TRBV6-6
TGTGCCAGCAGTCTACCGAGGGCGTATGGCTACACCTTC
CASSLPRAYGYTF
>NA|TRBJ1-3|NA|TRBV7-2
TGTGCCAGCAGCTTAGTTGGGCGGGGGTCTGGAAACACCATATATTTT
CASSLVGRGSGNTIYF
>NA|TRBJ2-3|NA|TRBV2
TGTGCCAGCAGGGCATCAGGTTCCACAGATACGCAGTATTTT
CASRASGSTDTQYF
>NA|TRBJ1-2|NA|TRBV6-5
TGTGCCAGCAGTCTCCTCAGGGCAGGTGACTATGGCTACACCTTC
CASSLLRAGDYGYTF
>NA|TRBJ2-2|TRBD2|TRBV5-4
TGTGCCAGCAGCTCTCGGGTAGCGGGGGGCCAACACACCGGGGAGCTGTTTTTT
CASSSRVAGGQHTGELFF
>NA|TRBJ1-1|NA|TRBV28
TGTGCCAGCACTATGGGGGGGCTTAACACTGAAGCTTTCTTT
CASTMGGLNTEAFF
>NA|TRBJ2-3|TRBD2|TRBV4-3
TGCGCCAGCAGCCAGTTACTAGCGGGGGGTGGAGATACGCAGTATTTT
CASSQLLAGGGDTQYF
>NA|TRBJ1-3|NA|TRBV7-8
TGTGCCAGCAGCCAAAGGGTTCGGGGTGGCAGCCTCTCTGGAAACACCATATATTTT
CASSQRVRGGSLSGNTIYF
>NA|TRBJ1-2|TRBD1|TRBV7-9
TGTGCCAGCAGACCAATTACAGGGGACAGCTATGGCTACACCTTC
CASRPITGDSYGYTF
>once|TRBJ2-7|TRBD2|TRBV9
TGTGCCAGCAGCCTCCGGGACTACCGGGGGAACGAGCAGTACTTC
CASSLRDYRGNEQYF